The 8 T cell receptor beta chains below all came from one sample that was sequenced in a study of preoperative IRX-2 immunotherapy in early breast cancer. Treatment here: preoperative locoregional IRX-2 cytokine immunotherapy. Generated by immunoSEQ multiplex PCR, the TCRdb table keeps only in-frame clones and is missing some. The data show roughly 25,000 clones, 75% to 90% seen once. Specimen: tumor tissue, collected after IRX-2 immunotherapy. All receptors come from a human donor with breast cancer.

The V call is TRBV29-1, the J call TRBJ2-2; D remains unclear. This CDR3 is built from 15 residues. The V end was cut by 3 bases, the J end by 1 base, with 12 bases between. Germline V lookup: CDR1 SQVTM, CDR2 ANQGSEA. The CDR3 nucleotides read TGCAGCGTTGATAAGATGGGCGGGAACACCGGGGAGCTGTTTTTT. Its protein product is CSVDKMGGNTGELFF.

This clone has a handful of counts. J is TRBJ1-1 and V is TRBV15; D might be TRBD1 (6 bases). The germline V gene encodes CDR1 LNHNV and CDR2 YYDKDF (reference sequence). The CDR3 covers 14 residues. V gave up 3 bases and J gave up 3 bases, with 11 bases separating them. CDR3: CATSRGALDTEAFF. The CDR3 DNA follows: TGTGCCACCAGCAGGGGGGCGCTGGACACTGAAGCTTTCTTT.

V gene TRBV7-2 combines with J gene TRBJ1-6; no definite D call. CDR3 length: 16 residues. The ends were cut back, 5 bases at V and 0 bases at J, with 11 bases in the middle. Germline V gene lookup returns CDR1 SGHTA and CDR2 FQGNSA. Here the CDR3 reads CASSPLLGSYNSPLHF. The CDR3 DNA reads TGTGCCAGCAGCCCCCTCCTTGGCTCCTATAATTCACCCCTCCACTTT.

The chain recombines TRBV18 with TRBJ2-2, with 11 bases lining up with TRBD1. The CDR3 totals 16 residues. Germline V gene sequence: CDR1 KGHSH, CDR2 LQKENI. Unmatched junction bases numbered 6, after V lost 3 bases and J lost 6 bases. CDR3 sequence: CASSPRDRGFAGELFF. In nucleotides, the CDR3 is TGTGCCAGCTCACCCCGGGACAGGGGGTTCGCCGGGGAGCTGTTTTTT.

The chain couples TRBV11-3 to TRBJ2-2; D gene ambiguous. Germline CDR1 and CDR2: SGHNT and YENEEA. Deletions cut 8 bases from V and 2 bases from J, with 18 bases between. There are 16 residues in the CDR3. As DNA, the CDR3 is TGTGCCAGCTATGGGGTGAGGATGGGTAACACCGGGGAGCTGTTTTTT. Translated, it gives CASYGVRMGNTGELFF.

V gene TRBV5-6 combines with J gene TRBJ1-1; no definite D call. V lost 3 bases and J lost 6, with 12 bases in between. In germline, CDR1 is SGHDT, CDR2 YYEEEE. The CDR3 consists of 13 residues. The CDR3 coding sequence is TGTGCCAGCAGCTACGACCCATCGTCTGAAGCTTTCTTT. Residues: CASSYDPSSEAFF.

This clone occurred once. CDR3 protein: CASRTSTDTQYF. CDR3 nucleotides: TGTGCCAGCAGGACTAGCACAGATACGCAGTATTTT. V gene TRBV27 combines with J gene TRBJ2-3; no definite D call. CDR1 is MNHEY, CDR2 SMNVEV, per germline (reference sequence). V was pared by 6 bases and J by 0 bases, with 4 bases between. CDR3 length: 12 amino acids.

V and J are TRBV20-1 and TRBJ1-1; no reliable D call. Germline V gene data show CDR1 as DFQATT and CDR2 as SNEGSKA (reference sequence). The ends were cut back, 5 bases at V and 4 bases at J, with 8 bases in the middle. The length of the CDR3 is 11 residues. CDR3 residues: CSAGVGTEAFF. The CDR3 bases are TGCAGTGCTGGGGTGGGCACTGAAGCTTTCTTT.